Presented here are 18 T cell receptor beta chains from one specimen sequenced in a study of CD8 T cells in ankylosing spondylitis. The study, taken as a whole, reports: Ankylosing spondylitis blood seemed to carry a telltale TCR beta motif made of fewer than 10 highly homologous variants.

TCRdb recomputed calls from the 5' RACE reads with MiXCR, one row per CDR3 protein. The table has more than 400,000 distinct CDR3 sequences, about 5% seen once. Antigens for these TCRs are unknown. Input material: blood, either unsorted or a sorted T cell fraction (not recorded which). All receptors come from a male donor with ankylosing spondylitis.

V usage is TRBV11-2 and J usage is TRBJ2-5; TRBD2 matches 13 bases. CDR1 and CDR2 from the germline V gene are SGHAT and FQNNGV. The CDR3 covers 18 residues. The ends lost 1 base at V and 1 base at J; junction bases unmatched: 6. The CDR3 region has the DNA TGTGCCAGCAGCTTAGTGGGGACTAGCGGGACCGCCCAAGAGACCCAGTACTTC. Encoded protein: CASSLVGTSGTAQETQYF.

The V and J genes are TRBV7-2 and TRBJ2-5, with no clear D. CDR3 length: 13 residues. Germline-derived CDR1 and CDR2 are SGHTA and FQGNSA. Trimming took off 1 base at V and 3 bases at J, with 6 bases between the two ends. For the CDR3, the DNA is TGTGCCAGCAGCTTAGTTCAGGAAGAGACCCAGTACTTC. Translation gives CASSLVQEETQYF.

This clonotype came up once. The V gene is TRBV5-1, the J gene TRBJ2-1; the D gene is possibly TRBD2 (5 bases). Trimming left V 3 bases short and J 0 bases short, with 13 bases between. The V gene's germline CDR1 is SGHRS and CDR2 YFSETQ. This CDR3 has 16 residues. The CDR3 DNA sequence: TGCGCCAGCAGCTCACAAGCGGTTAGCTCCTACAATGAGCAGTTCTTC. Translating it yields CASSSQAVSSYNEQFF.

At least ten counts were recorded for this clonotype. The chain is built from TRBV20-1 and TRBJ1-5, with D hard to call. The CDR3 is 13 amino acids. Trimming stripped 6 bases from V and 5 bases from J, with 14 bases between. In germline, CDR1 is DFQATT, CDR2 SNEGSKA (reference sequence). In DNA, the CDR3 is TGCAGTGCCCGAAGGTCGTGGGATCAGCCCCAGCATTTT. Translated: CSARRSWDQPQHF.

This clonotype was picked up many times. The chain joins TRBV24-1 to TRBJ2-3; 7 bases match TRBD2. Germline V lookup: CDR1 KGHDR, CDR2 SFDVKD. The CDR3 length is 17 residues. J gave up 2 bases and V 4 bases, and 11 bases lay outside the gene matches. The CDR3 here is CATSETLAGDFTDTQYF. CDR3 DNA sequence: TGTGCCACCAGTGAGACCCTCGCGGGGGATTTCACAGATACGCAGTATTTT.

This clonotype was observed many times. This sequence joins TRBV7-2 and TRBJ2-3; 9 bases fit TRBD2. There are 15 residues in the CDR3. V was clipped by 7 bases and J by 4 bases; unmatched bases: 9. CDR1 and CDR2 (germline): SGHTA, FQGNSA. The CDR3 coding sequence is TGTGCCAGCACCCTGAGGCGGGGGGGCGCAGATACGCAGTATTTT. Translating gives CASTLRRGGADTQYF.

This clonotype was observed a few times. The rearrangement uses TRBV9 and TRBJ2-2; 7 nucleotides line up with TRBD1. The CDR3 runs to 16 residues. After removal of 0 bases from V and 6 bases from J, the junction contained 8 bases not matched to a gene. CDR1 is SGDLS, CDR2 YYNGEE, per germline. CDR3 sequence reads: CASSVAGQSMSGELFF. The CDR3 bases are TGTGCCAGCAGCGTAGCGGGACAGTCCATGTCCGGGGAGCTGTTTTTT.

This clonotype occurred many times. V usage is TRBV20-1 and J usage is TRBJ2-3; D gene ambiguous. The V gene's germline CDR1 is DFQATT and CDR2 SNEGSKA (reference sequence). This CDR3 spans 13 amino acids. Trimming took 5 bases from V and 3 from J, leaving 12 bases between them. The CDR3 loop is CSAFRSSTDTQYF. The CDR3 DNA reads as TGCAGTGCTTTTCGGTCCTCTACAGATACGCAGTATTTT.

This clonotype was recorded many times. This chain joins TRBV20-1 and TRBJ1-4; the D gene is possibly TRBD1 (5 bases). Per germline, CDR1 DFQATT and CDR2 SNEGSKA (reference sequence). The CDR3 totals 13 residues. Trimming took off 3 bases at V and 2 bases at J, with 7 bases between the two ends. CDR3 in amino acids: CSARRGTNEKLFF. CDR3 nucleotides: TGCAGTGCTAGGAGGGGCACTAATGAAAAACTGTTTTTT.

In regard to this clonotype: This may be a read error, as it is one base from a much larger clone. V is TRBV5-1 and J is TRBJ1-1; D is unclear. Germline assignment: CDR1 SGHRS and CDR2 YFSETQ. CDR3 length: 14 residues. The V and J ends lost 3 bases and 3 bases respectively, with 12 bases between them. DNA of the CDR3: TGCGCCAGCAGCTCAGCCAGCTCGCACACTGAAGCTTTCTTT. Amino acids: CASSSASSHTEAFF.

There are many counts of this clonotype. The chain uses TRBV7-2 and TRBJ2-7; perhaps D is TRBD1 or TRBD2 (6 bases each). Trimming took 5 bases from V and 4 from J, leaving 18 bases between them. Germline V lookup: CDR1 SGHTA, CDR2 FQGNSA. The CDR3 contains 15 residues. CDR3: CASSDVGGLPYEQYF. CDR3 nucleotide sequence: TGTGCCAGCAGCGACGTGGGGGGCCTGCCTTACGAGCAGTACTTC.

This clonotype was counted at least ten times. The rearrangement uses TRBV28 and TRBJ2-1; 8 positions match TRBD2. The CDR3 length is 12 residues. CDR1 and CDR2 from the germline V gene are MDHEN and SYDVKM. After removal of 6 bases from V and 14 bases from J, the junction contained 9 bases not matched to a gene. Here the CDR3 reads CASRAGGPLEFF. DNA of the CDR3: TGTGCCAGCAGGGCGGGGGGACCTCTGGAGTTCTTC.

This clonotype was picked up a small number of times. The rearrangement uses TRBV5-5 and TRBJ1-1; D not certain. Germline loops: CDR1 SGHKS, CDR2 YYEKEE (reference sequence). V was cut by 4 bases and J by 3 bases, with 7 bases left in between. The CDR3 sequence is 12 residues long. This CDR3 reads CASSGVHTEAFF. As DNA, the CDR3 is TGTGCCAGCAGCGGGGTTCACACTGAAGCTTTCTTT.

The sample holds many counts of this clonotype. The chain couples TRBV25-1 to TRBJ1-4; maybe TRBD1 (6 bases). V lost 6 bases and J lost 12, with 17 bases in between. Germline assignment: CDR1 MGHDK and CDR2 SYGVNS. This CDR3 is built from 13 residues. The CDR3 DNA reads as TGTGCCAGCAGGCTCCATGAGGGGGTCGAACTGTTTTTT. It specifies CASRLHEGVELFF.

This clonotype was found many times. V usage is TRBV29-1 and J usage is TRBJ2-7, with 7 bases matching TRBD1. The germline V gene encodes CDR1 SQVTM and CDR2 ANQGSEA. The trim removed 2 bases at V and 0 bases at J, leaving 7 bases unmatched. The CDR3 consists of 15 residues. The CDR3 loop reads CSVERSRGSSYEQYF. The DNA of the CDR3 is TGCAGCGTTGAAAGGAGCAGGGGGAGCTCCTACGAGCAGTACTTC.

This clonotype was picked up many times. The J gene is TRBJ2-1, the V gene TRBV12-3 or TRBV12-4; D may be TRBD1 (5 bases). The CDR3 totals 16 residues. V gave up 5 bases and J gave up 3 bases, with 17 bases separating them. The CDR3 coding sequence is TGTGCCAGCAGTCTTGGGGCCGTACCTTACTACAATGAGCAGTTCTTC. It is translated as CASSLGAVPYYNEQFF.

In its sample, this clonotype was seen a few times. The chain carries TRBV30 and TRBJ2-5; D gene ambiguous. Germline lookup yields CDR1 GTSNPN and CDR2 SVGIG (reference sequence). This CDR3 contains 14 residues. With 1 base removed from V and 5 bases from J, the gap between germline ends came to 14 bases. CDR3 DNA: TGTGCCTGGAGTGCCAAAGGGAAAGCGGAGACCCAGTACTTC. The encoded protein is CAWSAKGKAETQYF.

This clonotype appeared a few times. The rearrangement links TRBV7-9 to TRBJ2-7, with D perhaps assigned TRBD1 or TRBD2 (7 bases each). With 5 bases removed from V and 2 bases from J, the gap between germline ends came to 16 bases. The germline CDR1 and CDR2 sequences are SEHNR and FQNEAQ (reference sequence). The CDR3 loop spans 15 amino acids. CDR3 coding DNA: TGTGCCAGCAGCCGCGGGGGACAGCGGGCCTACGAGCAGTACTTC. Residues: CASSRGGQRAYEQYF.